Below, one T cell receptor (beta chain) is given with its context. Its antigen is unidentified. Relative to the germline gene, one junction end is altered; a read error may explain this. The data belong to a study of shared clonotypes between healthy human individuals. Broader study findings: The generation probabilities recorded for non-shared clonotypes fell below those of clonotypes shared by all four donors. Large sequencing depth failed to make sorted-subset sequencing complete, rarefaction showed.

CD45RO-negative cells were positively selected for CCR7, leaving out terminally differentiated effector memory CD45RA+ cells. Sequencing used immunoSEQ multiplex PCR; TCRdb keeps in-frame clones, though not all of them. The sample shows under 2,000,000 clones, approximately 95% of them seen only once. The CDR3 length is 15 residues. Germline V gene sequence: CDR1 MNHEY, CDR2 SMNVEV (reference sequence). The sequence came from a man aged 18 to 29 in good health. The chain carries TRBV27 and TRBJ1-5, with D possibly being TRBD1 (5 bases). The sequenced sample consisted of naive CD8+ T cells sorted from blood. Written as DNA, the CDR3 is TGTGCCAGCAGGGTCTCGGACGGGGGGTTTCAGGCCCAGCATTTT. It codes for CASRVSDGGFQAQHF.